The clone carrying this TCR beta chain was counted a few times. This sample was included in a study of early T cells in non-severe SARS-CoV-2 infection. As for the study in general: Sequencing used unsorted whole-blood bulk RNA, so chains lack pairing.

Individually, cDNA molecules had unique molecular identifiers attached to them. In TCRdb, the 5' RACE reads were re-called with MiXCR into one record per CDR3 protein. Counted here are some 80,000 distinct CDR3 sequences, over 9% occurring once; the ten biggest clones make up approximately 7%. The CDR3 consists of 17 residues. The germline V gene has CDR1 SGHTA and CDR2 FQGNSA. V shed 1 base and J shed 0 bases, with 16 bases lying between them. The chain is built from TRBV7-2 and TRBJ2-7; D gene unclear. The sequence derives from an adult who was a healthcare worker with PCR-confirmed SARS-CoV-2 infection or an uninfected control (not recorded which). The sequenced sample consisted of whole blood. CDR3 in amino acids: CASSLGPLTQSSYEQYF. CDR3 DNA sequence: TGTGCCAGCAGCTTAGGCCCCCTGACTCAAAGCTCCTACGAGCAGTACTTC.